This T cell receptor beta chain was obtained from a study of cytomegalovirus exposure and HLA in healthy donors. Study results and caveats: What a later analysis showed was that several of the most significant clusters appeared linked to common viral pathogens. A later analysis found TCR association rates differed by HLA locus, highest for DRB1 and lowest for HLA-C. At a 0.05 false discovery rate, a later analysis found roughly 17,000 TCR beta sequences to be associated with HLA alleles.

To note about this clone: Its antigen is unidentified.

Trimming shortened V by 6 bases and J by 7 bases, and 15 bases separated the two germline ends. Per germline, CDR1 MNHEY and CDR2 SVGAGI. The CDR3 consists of 13 residues. Vbeta (60) and Jbeta (13) primers were used in the PCR. Assay: immunoSEQ multiplex PCR; the TCRdb copy retains only in-frame clones and omits some. The sample has over 30,000 clones, approximately 67% seen once. The sequence came from a man aged 40-49 years in good health and CMV-seropositive. This rearrangement joins TRBV6-5 to TRBJ1-2, with a tentative D call TRBD1 (5 bases). The source material was PBMCs. The CDR3 loop reads CASSPGWGSGYTF. The CDR3 DNA sequence: TGTGCCAGCAGCCCAGGGTGGGGAAGTGGCTACACCTTC.